This T cell receptor beta chain was recovered during a study of blood T cell repertoires in COVID-19. Study-wide context: Nucleic acid was either cDNA or gDNA, and it came from T cells, B-cell-depleted T cells, or PBMCs.

This CDR3 has 14 residues. Germline trimming cut 0 bases from V and 9 bases from J; bases unmatched to any gene: 7. Germline assignment: CDR1 SEHNR and CDR2 FQNEAQ (reference sequence). The sample holds one count of this clone. Assay: immunoSEQ multiplex PCR; the TCRdb copy retains only in-frame clones and omits some. This table holds about 310,000 clones, approximately 89% found once. This sequence originates from a woman aged 40 to 49 who had recovered from COVID-19. This sequence joins TRBV7-9 and TRBJ2-5, with TRBD1 identical over 7 bases. The sample consisted of PBMCs or T cells enriched from blood (not recorded which). The CDR3: CASSLAGDSWAQYF. The DNA of the CDR3 is TGTGCCAGCAGCTTAGCGGGGGACAGTTGGGCCCAGTACTTC. Supplemented by reference TRBV7-9 and TRBJ2-5, the full variable domain reads DTGVSQNPRHKITKRGQNVTFRCDPISEHNRLYWYRQTLGQGPEFLTYFQNEAQLEKSRLLSDRFSAERPKGSFSTLEIQRTEQGDSAMYLCASSLAGDSWAQYFGPGTRLLVL.